This T cell receptor (beta chain) was profiled in a study of identical twins. Notes on the study in general: Rather than following the same donors, the conclusions depended on cross-sectional statistical analysis. Whereas memory repertoires showed no such difference, abundant cord blood beta clonotypes carried fewer insertions.

V was pared by 5 bases and J by 9 bases, with 9 bases of the junction left unmatched. This CDR3 spans 15 amino acids. Germline CDR1 SGHTA, CDR2 FQGNSA. TCRdb analysed the 5' RACE reads with MiXCR anew, one entry per CDR3 protein. The sample consists of nearly 650,000 distinct CDR3 sequences, under 8.5% of them appearing once. Regarding this clonotype: Its antigen is as yet unknown.

The data were also submitted as part of a second study, on yellow fever vaccine responses in identical twins.

The sample comprised PBMCs. The TCR originated in a woman younger than 35 in good health. The rearrangement links TRBV7-2 to TRBJ1-6; TRBD1 aligns across 8 bases. CDR3 sequence reads: CASSLIQGALSPLHF. CDR3 coding DNA: TGTGCCAGCAGCCTGATTCAGGGGGCTCTTTCACCCCTCCACTTT. Using reference TRBV7-2 and TRBJ1-6 for the parts outside the CDR3, the full variable domain is GAGVSQSPSNKVTEKGKDVELRCDPISGHTALYWYRQSLGQGLEFLIYFQGNSAPDKSGLPSDRFSAERTGGSVSTLTIQRTQQEDSAVYLCASSLIQGALSPLHFGNGTRLTVT.